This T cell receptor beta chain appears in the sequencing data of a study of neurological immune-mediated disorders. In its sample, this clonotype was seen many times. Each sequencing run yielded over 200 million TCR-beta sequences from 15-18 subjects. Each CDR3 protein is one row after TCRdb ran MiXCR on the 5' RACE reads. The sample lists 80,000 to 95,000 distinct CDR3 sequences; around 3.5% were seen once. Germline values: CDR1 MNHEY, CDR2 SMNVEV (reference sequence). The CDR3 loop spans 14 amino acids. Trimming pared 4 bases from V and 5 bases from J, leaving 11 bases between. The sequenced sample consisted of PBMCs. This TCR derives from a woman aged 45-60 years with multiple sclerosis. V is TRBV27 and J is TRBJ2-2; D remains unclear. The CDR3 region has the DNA TGTGCCAGCAGTTCGACAAGACTTACCGGGGAGCTGTTTTTT. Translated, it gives CASSSTRLTGELFF.